These T cell receptor beta chains were read from a single sample in a study of blood T cell repertoires in COVID-19. This table comes from immunoSEQ multiplex PCR, and its TCRdb copy is limited to in-frame clones, with some not included. Of more than 200,000 clones in the sample, about 79% were seen once. Input material: peripheral blood. The receptor set was obtained from a woman in her thirties or forties who had recovered from COVID-19. Each CDR3 is given with its conserved first and last residue. D genes are given only for firm matches. Clone size is not always given. Where it is, it says once, few, many or a class for expanded clones.

d_gene,abundance,v_gene,j_gene,CDR3aa,CDR3nt
-,-,TRBV12-3/TRBV12-4,TRBJ1-2,CASSFGDSGGYTF,TGTGCCAGCAGTTTCGGGGACTCGGGTGGCTACACCTTC
-,-,TRBV5-5,TRBJ2-7,CASSRWTDYEQYF,TGTGCCAGCAGCAGGTGGACAGACTACGAGCAGTACTTC
-,-,TRBV14,TRBJ1-4,CASSYSREKLFF,TGTGCCAGCAGCTATTCGAGGGAAAAACTGTTTTTT
-,few,TRBV18,TRBJ2-3,CASSLSTDTQYF,TGTGCCAGCTCCCTAAGCACAGATACGCAGTATTTT
-,-,TRBV14,TRBJ1-3,CASSLTVGNTIYF,TGTGCCAGCAGCCTAACGGTGGGAAACACCATATATTTT
-,once,TRBV24-1,TRBJ2-5,CATSAHPGKGTQETQYF,TGTGCCACCAGTGCCCACCCGGGCAAGGGGACACAAGAGACCCAGTACTTC
-,-,TRBV7-9,TRBJ2-2,CASSLVGGLGTGELFF,TGTGCCAGCAGCTTAGTTGGAGGGCTAGGCACCGGGGAGCTGTTTTTT
-,few,TRBV12-3/TRBV12-4,TRBJ1-2,CASSSSRDYGYTF,TGTGCCAGCAGTTCCTCCAGGGACTATGGCTACACCTTC
-,-,TRBV4-3,TRBJ1-1,CASSHGGARNTEAFF,TGCGCCAGCAGCCATGGGGGGGCTAGGAACACTGAAGCTTTCTTT
-,-,TRBV7-2,TRBJ1-6,CASSLALSSPLHF,TGTGCCAGCAGCTTAGCTTTGAGTTCACCCCTCCACTTT
-,-,TRBV5-1,TRBJ2-5,CASRRAAEETQYF,TGCGCCAGCAGGAGAGCGGCGGAAGAGACCCAGTACTTC
-,-,TRBV10-3,TRBJ2-7,CAISESGGRREYEQYF,TGTGCCATCAGTGAGTCGGGGGGTAGGCGAGAATACGAGCAGTACTTC
-,-,TRBV6-2/TRBV6-3,TRBJ2-7,CASSYSVTEYYEQYF,TGTGCCAGCAGTTACTCTGTGACAGAATACTACGAGCAGTACTTC
-,few,TRBV7-2,TRBJ1-5,CASSLVGGSNQPQHF,TGTGCCAGCAGTTTAGTCGGGGGTAGCAATCAGCCCCAGCATTTT
TRBD1,-,TRBV7-2,TRBJ1-3,CASSFPRQGFGNTIYF,TGTGCCAGCAGCTTCCCGAGACAGGGGTTTGGGAACACCATATATTTT
-,once,TRBV18,TRBJ2-5,CASSPEGGQETQYF,TGTGCCAGCTCACCGGAGGGCGGACAAGAGACCCAGTACTTC
-,-,TRBV9,TRBJ2-3,CASSIRPAGQSTDTQYF,TGTGCCAGCAGCATTAGACCCGCCGGACAGAGCACAGATACGCAGTATTTT
-,-,TRBV12-5,TRBJ2-2,CASGLVLTTGIGPGELFF,TGTGCTAGTGGTTTGGTCCTAACCACAGGGATCGGGCCCGGGGAGCTGTTTTTT
-,once,TRBV7-9,TRBJ1-3,CASQLGQLSGNTIYF,TGTGCCTCCCAGCTAGGACAACTCTCTGGAAACACCATATATTTT
TRBD1,-,TRBV20-1,TRBJ1-5,CSASRQGDQPQHF,TGCAGTGCTAGTAGGCAGGGGGACCAGCCCCAGCATTTT
TRBD1,-,TRBV9,TRBJ2-5,CASSVVQGGQETQYF,TGTGCCAGCAGCGTAGTACAGGGGGGACAAGAGACCCAGTACTTC
TRBD1,-,TRBV6-5,TRBJ2-4,CASRGRTGLFNIQYF,TGTGCCAGCAGAGGACGGACAGGGTTGTTTAACATTCAGTACTTC
-,-,TRBV3-1/TRBV3-2,TRBJ2-1,CASSQADLARGEQFF,TGTGCCAGCAGCCAAGCGGATCTAGCGCGCGGAGAGCAGTTCTTC
TRBD1,-,TRBV7-9,TRBJ1-4,CASSYVTGGPPTNEKLFF,TGTGCCAGCAGCTACGTGACAGGGGGCCCCCCGACTAATGAAAAACTGTTTTTT
TRBD2,-,TRBV5-6,TRBJ2-1,CASLVLAGWSSYNEQFF,TGTGCCAGCTTGGTACTAGCGGGGTGGAGCTCCTACAATGAGCAGTTCTTC
-,-,TRBV4-2,TRBJ1-1,CASSQDGRLAFF,TGTGCCAGCAGCCAAGATGGCAGGTTGGCTTTCTTT
-,-,TRBV7-8,TRBJ2-5,CASSFGTEETQYF,TGTGCCAGCAGCTTTGGGACTGAAGAGACCCAGTACTTC
-,-,TRBV29-1,TRBJ1-2,CSVVDTLFSYGYTF,TGCAGCGTTGTGGACACTTTATTCTCCTATGGCTACACCTTC
-,-,TRBV25-1,TRBJ1-1,CASTRQNMNTEAFF,TGTGCCAGCACTCGACAGAACATGAACACTGAAGCTTTCTTT
TRBD2,-,TRBV18,TRBJ2-3,CASSPPAVAGGPTDTQYF,TGTGCCAGCTCACCACCGGCCGTAGCGGGGGGTCCCACAGATACGCAGTATTTT
TRBD2,-,TRBV7-3,TRBJ2-1,CASSSPGLVHEQFF,TGTGCCAGCAGCTCCCCGGGACTAGTCCATGAGCAGTTCTTC
-,-,TRBV9,TRBJ1-4,CASSTYRRNNEKLFF,TGTGCCAGCAGCACTTACAGGCGGAATAATGAAAAACTGTTTTTT
TRBD1,-,TRBV5-1,TRBJ1-2,CASSFEGAGGYTF,TGCGCCAGCAGCTTCGAGGGGGCGGGTGGCTACACCTTC
-,-,TRBV5-1,TRBJ2-7,CASSLEPPDRGFLYEQYF,TGCGCCAGCAGCTTGGAGCCCCCCGATAGGGGGTTTCTCTACGAGCAGTACTTC
TRBD2,-,TRBV3-1/TRBV3-2,TRBJ2-1,CASSQVIGYGGGGNEQFF,TGTGCCAGCAGCCAAGTTATAGGCTACGGCGGGGGGGGGAATGAGCAGTTCTTC
-,-,TRBV6-2/TRBV6-3,TRBJ1-5,CASSYTQGQPQHF,TGTGCCAGCAGTTACACGCAGGGTCAGCCCCAGCATTTT
-,-,TRBV5-6,TRBJ2-6,CASSLTGPGANVLTF,TGTGCCAGCAGCTTGACAGGGCCTGGGGCCAACGTCCTGACTTTC
-,once,TRBV5-1,TRBJ2-3,CASSLEGMGSSTDTQYF,TGCGCCAGCAGCTTGGAGGGTATGGGGAGTAGCACAGATACGCAGTATTTT
TRBD1,-,TRBV27,TRBJ1-3,CASSAFGTAGNTIYF,TGTGCCAGCAGCGCCTTTGGGACAGCCGGAAACACCATATATTTT
TRBD1,-,TRBV12-3/TRBV12-4,TRBJ1-1,CASGDRDKAEAFF,TGTGCCAGCGGGGACAGGGATAAAGCTGAAGCTTTCTTT